The TCR beta chain described here comes from a study of cytomegalovirus exposure and HLA in healthy donors. V was trimmed by 2 bases and J by 1 base, leaving 10 bases between them. The CDR3 contains 15 residues. CDR1 and CDR2 (germline): MNHEY, SVGAGI. The PCR had 60 Vbeta and 13 Jbeta primers. Assay: immunoSEQ multiplex PCR; the TCRdb copy retains only in-frame clones and omits some. Of 75,000 to 95,000 clones in the sample, just under 70% were seen once. V is TRBV6-5 and J is TRBJ2-3; maybe TRBD2 (6 bases). This clonotype was obtained from a man aged 50 to 59 in good health and CMV-seronegative. The sample consisted of PBMCs. The CDR3 loop reads CASSYGGVGTDTQYF. CDR3 nucleotides: TGTGCCAGCAGTTACGGAGGGGTAGGCACAGATACGCAGTATTTT.